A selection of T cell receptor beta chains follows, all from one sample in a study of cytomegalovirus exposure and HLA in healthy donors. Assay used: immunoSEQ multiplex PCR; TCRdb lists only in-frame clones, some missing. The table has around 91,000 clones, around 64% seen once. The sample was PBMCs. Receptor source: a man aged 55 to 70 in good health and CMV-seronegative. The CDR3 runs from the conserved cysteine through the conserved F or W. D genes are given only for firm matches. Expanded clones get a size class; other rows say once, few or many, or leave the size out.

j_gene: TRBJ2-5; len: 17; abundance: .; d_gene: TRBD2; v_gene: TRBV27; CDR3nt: TGTGCCAGCAGTCCATCAACTAGCGGGGGGTCGGGAGAGACCCAGTACTTC; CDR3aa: CASSPSTSGGSGETQYF
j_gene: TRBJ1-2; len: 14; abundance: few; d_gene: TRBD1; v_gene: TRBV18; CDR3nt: TGTGCCAGCTCTTTTACAGGGGGCGCCTATGGCTACACCTTC; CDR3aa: CASSFTGGAYGYTF
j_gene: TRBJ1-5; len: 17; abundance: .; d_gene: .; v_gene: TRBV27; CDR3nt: TGTGCCAGCAGTTTAGCGCCCCAGGGGACCTCCAATCAGCCCCAGCATTTT; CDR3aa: CASSLAPQGTSNQPQHF
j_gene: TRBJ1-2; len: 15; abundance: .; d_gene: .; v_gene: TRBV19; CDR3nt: TGTGCCAGTAGTATAGATAGTGGGACAAGATATGGCTACACCTTC; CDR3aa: CASSIDSGTRYGYTF
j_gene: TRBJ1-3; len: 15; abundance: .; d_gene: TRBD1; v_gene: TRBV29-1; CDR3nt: TGCAGCGTTGTTAGGACAGGACGCTCTGGAAACACCATATATTTT; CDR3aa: CSVVRTGRSGNTIYF
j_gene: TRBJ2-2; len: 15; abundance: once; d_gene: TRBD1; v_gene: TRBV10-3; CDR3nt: TGTGCCATCAGGCCAGGGGACAGGGGGCGCGGGGAGCTGTTTTTT; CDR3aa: CAIRPGDRGRGELFF
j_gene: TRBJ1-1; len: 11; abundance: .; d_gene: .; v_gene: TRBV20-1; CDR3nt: TGCAGTGCTGCGGGGGTCGCTGAAGCTTTCTTT; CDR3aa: CSAAGVAEAFF
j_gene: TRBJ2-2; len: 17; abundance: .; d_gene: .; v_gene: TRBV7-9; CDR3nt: TGTGCCAGCAGCCCCCCTCGACGACTTACGAACACCGGGGAGCTGTTTTTT; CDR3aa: CASSPPRRLTNTGELFF
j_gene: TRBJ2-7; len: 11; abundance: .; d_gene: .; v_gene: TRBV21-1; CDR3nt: TGTGCCAGCAGCACAACCTACGAGCAGTACTTC; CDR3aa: CASSTTYEQYF
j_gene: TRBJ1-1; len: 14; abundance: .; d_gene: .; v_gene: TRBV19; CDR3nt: TGTGCCAGTACCCCTAGAACGCTGTGGACTGAAGCTTTCTTT; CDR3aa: CASTPRTLWTEAFF
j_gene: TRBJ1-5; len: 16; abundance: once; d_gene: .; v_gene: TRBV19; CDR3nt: TGTGCCAGTAGTAGTGGGCACAGGCTGGCGGATCAGCCCCAGCATTTT; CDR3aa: CASSSGHRLADQPQHF
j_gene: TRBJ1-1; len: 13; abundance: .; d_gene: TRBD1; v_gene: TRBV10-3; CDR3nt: TGTGCCATCAGTGACCCCGGACAGGGCGAAGCTTTCTTT; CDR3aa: CAISDPGQGEAFF
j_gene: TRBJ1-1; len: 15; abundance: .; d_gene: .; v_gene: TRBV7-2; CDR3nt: TGTGCCAGCAGCTCTAGATGGGGGCATAACGCTGAAGCTTTCTTT; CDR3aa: CASSSRWGHNAEAFF
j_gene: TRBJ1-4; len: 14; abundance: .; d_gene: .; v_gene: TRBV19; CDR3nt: TGTGCCAGTAGCCCGGGAACGGTAAATGAAAAACTGTTTTTT; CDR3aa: CASSPGTVNEKLFF
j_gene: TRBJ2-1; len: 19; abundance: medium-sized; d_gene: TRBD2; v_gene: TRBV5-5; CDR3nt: TGTGCCAGCAGCTTGTGGACAGTTTCAGCGGGAGGGCCAGGCAATGAGCAGTTCTTC; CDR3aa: CASSLWTVSAGGPGNEQFF
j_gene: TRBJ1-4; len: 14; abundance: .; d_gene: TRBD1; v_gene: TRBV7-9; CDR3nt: TGTGCCAGCAGCGTACAGGGGGCCGGTGAAAAACTGTTTTTT; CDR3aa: CASSVQGAGEKLFF
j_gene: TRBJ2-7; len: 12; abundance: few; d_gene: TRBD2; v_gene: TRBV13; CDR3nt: TGTGCCAGCAGCTTGGTACTAGCGGGGGCATACTTC; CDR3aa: CASSLVLAGAYF
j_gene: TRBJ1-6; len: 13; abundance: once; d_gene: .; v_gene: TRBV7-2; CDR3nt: TGTGCCAGCAGCTTAAACCCGACTTCTCCCCTCCACTTT; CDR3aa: CASSLNPTSPLHF
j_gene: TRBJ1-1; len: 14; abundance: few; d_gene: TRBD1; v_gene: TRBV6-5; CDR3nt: TGTGCCAGCAGTGAATTCGGGACAGGGTCTGAAGCTTTCTTT; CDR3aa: CASSEFGTGSEAFF
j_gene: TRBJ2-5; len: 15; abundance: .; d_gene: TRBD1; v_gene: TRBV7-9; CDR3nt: TGTGCCAGCAGCGGGGTTGGGACAGCCCAAGAGACCCAGTACTTC; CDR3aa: CASSGVGTAQETQYF
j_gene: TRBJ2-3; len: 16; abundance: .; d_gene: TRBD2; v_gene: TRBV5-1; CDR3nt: TGCGCCAGCAGCTTGAGGACTAGCGGTCTCACAGATACGCAGTATTTT; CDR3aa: CASSLRTSGLTDTQYF
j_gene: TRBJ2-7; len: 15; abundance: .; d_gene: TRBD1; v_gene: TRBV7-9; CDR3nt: TGTGCCAGCAGCCCGGGGACAGGGAGAAACTACGAGCAGTACTTC; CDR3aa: CASSPGTGRNYEQYF
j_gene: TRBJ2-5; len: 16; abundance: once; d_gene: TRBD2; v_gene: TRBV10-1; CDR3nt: TGCGCCAGCAGTGAGTCCGGACTAGCGGGATTTGAGACCCAGTACTTC; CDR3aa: CASSESGLAGFETQYF
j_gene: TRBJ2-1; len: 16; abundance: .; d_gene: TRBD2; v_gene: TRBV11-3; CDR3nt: TGTGCCAGCAGCATAGGACTAGCGGGAGGTGTAGGTGAGCAGTTCTTC; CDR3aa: CASSIGLAGGVGEQFF
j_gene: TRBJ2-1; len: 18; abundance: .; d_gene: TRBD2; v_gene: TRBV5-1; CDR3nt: TGCGCCAGCAAGCCCATCCTCCCGGGACTAGCGGGACACAATGAGCAGTTCTTC; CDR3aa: CASKPILPGLAGHNEQFF
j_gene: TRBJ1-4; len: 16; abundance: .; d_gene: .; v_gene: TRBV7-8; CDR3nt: TGTGCCAGCAGCTTTACAGGGCCCCACTCTAATGAAAAACTGTTTTTT; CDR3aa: CASSFTGPHSNEKLFF
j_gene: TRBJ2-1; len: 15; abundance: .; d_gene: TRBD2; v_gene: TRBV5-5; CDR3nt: TGTGCCAGCAGCTTAAGCGGGAGTAATATAGATGAGCAGTTCTTC; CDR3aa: CASSLSGSNIDEQFF
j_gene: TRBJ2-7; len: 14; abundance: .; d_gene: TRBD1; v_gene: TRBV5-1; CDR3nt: TGCGCCAGCAGAGGGACAGGGGAGTCCTACGAGCAGTACTTC; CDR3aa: CASRGTGESYEQYF
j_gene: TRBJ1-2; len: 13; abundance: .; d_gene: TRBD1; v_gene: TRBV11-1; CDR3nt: TGTGCCAGCAGCGACGGGACAGCCTATGGCTACACCTTC; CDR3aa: CASSDGTAYGYTF
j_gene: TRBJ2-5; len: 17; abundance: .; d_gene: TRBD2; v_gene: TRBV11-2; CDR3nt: TGTGCCAGCAGCTTTCATACTAGCGGGGGGGCCGGGGAGACCCAGTACTTC; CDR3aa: CASSFHTSGGAGETQYF
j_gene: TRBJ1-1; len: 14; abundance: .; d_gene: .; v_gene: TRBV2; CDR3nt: TGTGCCAGCGTGTTCCGGACGGGAAACACTGAAGCTTTCTTT; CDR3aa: CASVFRTGNTEAFF
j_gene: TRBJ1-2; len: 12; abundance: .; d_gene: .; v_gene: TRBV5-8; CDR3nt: TGTGCCAGCAGCTTTGGGACATATGGCTACACCTTC; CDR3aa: CASSFGTYGYTF
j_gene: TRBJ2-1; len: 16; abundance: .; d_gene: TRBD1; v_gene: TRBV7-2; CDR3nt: TGTGCCAGCAGCATGGGACAGGGGACTACCTACAATGAGCAGTTCTTC; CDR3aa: CASSMGQGTTYNEQFF
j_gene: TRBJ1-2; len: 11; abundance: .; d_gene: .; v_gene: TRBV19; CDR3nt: TGTGCCAGGGGGGGGACTCCGGGCTACACCTTC; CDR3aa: CARGGTPGYTF
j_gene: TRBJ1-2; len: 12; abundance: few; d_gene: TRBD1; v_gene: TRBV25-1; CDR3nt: TGTGCCAGCAGTGAAGAGGGGGCAGCCTACACCTTC; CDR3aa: CASSEEGAAYTF
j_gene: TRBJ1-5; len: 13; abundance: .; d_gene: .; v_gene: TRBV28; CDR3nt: TGTGCCAGCATTCAGGGTGGCGGTCAGCCCCAGCATTTT; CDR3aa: CASIQGGGQPQHF
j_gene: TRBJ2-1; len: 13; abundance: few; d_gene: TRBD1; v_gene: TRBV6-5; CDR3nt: TGTGCCAGCAGGACAGGGGGGTTTCATGGGCAGTTCTTC; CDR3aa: CASRTGGFHGQFF
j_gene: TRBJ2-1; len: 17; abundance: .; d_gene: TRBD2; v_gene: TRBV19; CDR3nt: TGTGCCAGTACGGGACTAGCGGGAGGCGGACCCTACAATGAGCAGTTCTTC; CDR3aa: CASTGLAGGGPYNEQFF
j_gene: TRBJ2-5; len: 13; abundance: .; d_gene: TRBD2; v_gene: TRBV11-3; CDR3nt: TGTGCCAGCAGCTGGACTAGTCTGGAGACCCAGTACTTC; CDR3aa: CASSWTSLETQYF
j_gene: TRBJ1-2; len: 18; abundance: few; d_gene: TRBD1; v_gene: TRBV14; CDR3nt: TGTGCCAGCAGCCTCATAGGACAGGGAAGGTTTTTGGACTATGGCTACACCTTC; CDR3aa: CASSLIGQGRFLDYGYTF
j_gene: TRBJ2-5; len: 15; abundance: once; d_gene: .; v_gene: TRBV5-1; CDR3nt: TGCGCCAGCAGCTTGGTTCCTACCCCCGGAGAGACCCAGTACTTC; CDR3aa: CASSLVPTPGETQYF
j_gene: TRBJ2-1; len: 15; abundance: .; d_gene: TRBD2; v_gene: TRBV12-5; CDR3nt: TGTGCTAGTGGTCCTGGGACTAGCGGGAGGAATGAGCAGTTCTTC; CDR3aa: CASGPGTSGRNEQFF
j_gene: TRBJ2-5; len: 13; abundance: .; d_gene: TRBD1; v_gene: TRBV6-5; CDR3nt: TGTGCCGGATTACAGGGGTTCCAAGAGACCCAGTACTTC; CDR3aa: CAGLQGFQETQYF
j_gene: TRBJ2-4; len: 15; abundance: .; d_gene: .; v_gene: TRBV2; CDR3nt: TGTGCCAGCAGTGAAGAAGGACACTTACTAGCTTCTCAGTACTTC; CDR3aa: CASSEEGHLLASQYF
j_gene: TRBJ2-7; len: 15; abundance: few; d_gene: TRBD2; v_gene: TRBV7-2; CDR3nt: TGTGCCAGCAGTCCCAGCGGGGTTTCGTCCTACGAGCAGTACTTC; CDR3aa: CASSPSGVSSYEQYF
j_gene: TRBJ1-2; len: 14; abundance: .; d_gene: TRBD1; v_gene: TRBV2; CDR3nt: TGTGCCAGCCGTGGGACAGGGGGCTCAGATGGCTACACCTTC; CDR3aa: CASRGTGGSDGYTF
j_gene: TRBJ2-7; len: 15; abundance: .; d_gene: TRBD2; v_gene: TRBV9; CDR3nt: TGTGCCAGCAGCCCGAGCGGGACTAGCGGCTACGAGCAGTACTTC; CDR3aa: CASSPSGTSGYEQYF
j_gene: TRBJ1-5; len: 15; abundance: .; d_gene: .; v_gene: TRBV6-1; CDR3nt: TGTGCCAGCAGTTCCCTCTCCACGGGCAATCAGCCCCAGCATTTT; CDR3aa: CASSSLSTGNQPQHF
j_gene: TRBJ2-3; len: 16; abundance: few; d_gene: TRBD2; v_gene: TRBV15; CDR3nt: TGTGCCACCAGCCAGAGATCGCTAGCGGGGACAGATACGCAGTATTTT; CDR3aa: CATSQRSLAGTDTQYF
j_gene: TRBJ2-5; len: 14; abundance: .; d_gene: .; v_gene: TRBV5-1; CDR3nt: TGCGCCAGCAGCTTGCACGGTGGAGGAGAGACCCAGTACTTC; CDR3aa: CASSLHGGGETQYF
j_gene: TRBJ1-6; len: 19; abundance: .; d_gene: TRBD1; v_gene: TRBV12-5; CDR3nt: TGTGCTAGTGGTCCCTGGGACAGTCGATTGCGTTTCTATAATTCACCCCTCCACTTT; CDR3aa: CASGPWDSRLRFYNSPLHF
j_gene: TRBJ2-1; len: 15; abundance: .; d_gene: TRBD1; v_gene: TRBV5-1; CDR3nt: TGCGCCAGCAGCAGGTGGGGACAGGGAGGCGATGAGCAGTTCTTC; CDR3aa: CASSRWGQGGDEQFF
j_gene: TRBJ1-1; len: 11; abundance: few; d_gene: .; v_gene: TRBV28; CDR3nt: TGTGCCAGCAGTCAAAACACTGAAGCTTTCTTT; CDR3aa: CASSQNTEAFF
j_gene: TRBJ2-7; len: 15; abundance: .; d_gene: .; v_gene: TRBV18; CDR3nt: TGTGCCAGCTCACCACCAGGCGGACAAAACCACGAGCAGTACTTC; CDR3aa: CASSPPGGQNHEQYF
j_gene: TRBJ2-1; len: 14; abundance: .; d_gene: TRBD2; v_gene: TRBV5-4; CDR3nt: TGTGCCAGCAGCGAAAGAAAGCGGGAGGGCCCGGCGTTCTTC; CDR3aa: CASSERKREGPAFF
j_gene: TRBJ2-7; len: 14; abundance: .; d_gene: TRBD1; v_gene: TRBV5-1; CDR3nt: TGCGCCAGCAGCTTCGGACAGGGCTCCTACGAGCAGTACTTC; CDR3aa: CASSFGQGSYEQYF
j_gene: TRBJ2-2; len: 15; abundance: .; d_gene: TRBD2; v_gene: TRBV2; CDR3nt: TGTGCCAGCCTCCGGACTAGCAGTTTCACCGGGGAGCTGTTTTTT; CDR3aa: CASLRTSSFTGELFF
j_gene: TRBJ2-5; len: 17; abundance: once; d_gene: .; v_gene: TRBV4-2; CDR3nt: TGTGCCAGCAGCCAAGATACGGGATTAGGGGGAAGTGAGACCCAGTACTTC; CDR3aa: CASSQDTGLGGSETQYF
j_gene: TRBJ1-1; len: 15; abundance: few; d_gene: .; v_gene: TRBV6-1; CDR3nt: TGTGCCAGCAGTGAAGCTGGCGGGGGAGTTGGTGAAGCTTTCTTT; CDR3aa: CASSEAGGGVGEAFF